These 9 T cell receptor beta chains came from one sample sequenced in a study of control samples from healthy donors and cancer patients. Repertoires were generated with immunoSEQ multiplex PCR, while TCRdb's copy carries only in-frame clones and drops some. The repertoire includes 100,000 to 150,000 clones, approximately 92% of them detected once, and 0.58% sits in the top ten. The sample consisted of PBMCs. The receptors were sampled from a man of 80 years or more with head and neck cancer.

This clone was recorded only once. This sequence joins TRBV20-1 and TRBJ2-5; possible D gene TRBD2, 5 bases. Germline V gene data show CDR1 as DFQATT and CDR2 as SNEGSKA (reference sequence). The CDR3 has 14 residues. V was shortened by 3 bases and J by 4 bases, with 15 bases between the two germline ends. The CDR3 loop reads CSASRPASPETQYF. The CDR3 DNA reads TGCAGTGCTAGTAGACCGGCTAGCCCAGAGACCCAGTACTTC.

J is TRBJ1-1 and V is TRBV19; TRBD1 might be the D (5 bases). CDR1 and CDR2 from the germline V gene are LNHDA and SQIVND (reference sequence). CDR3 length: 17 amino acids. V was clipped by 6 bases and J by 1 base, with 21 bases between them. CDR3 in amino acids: CASRSIAGLGRNTEAFF. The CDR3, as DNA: TGTGCCAGTAGATCCATAGCAGGGCTGGGTCGGAACACTGAAGCTTTCTTT.

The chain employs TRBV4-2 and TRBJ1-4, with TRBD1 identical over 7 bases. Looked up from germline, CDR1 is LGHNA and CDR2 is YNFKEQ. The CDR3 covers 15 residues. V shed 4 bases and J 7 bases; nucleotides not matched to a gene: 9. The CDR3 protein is CASSPDPSGGEKLFF. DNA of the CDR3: TGTGCCAGCAGCCCGGACCCCTCAGGGGGTGAAAAACTGTTTTTT.

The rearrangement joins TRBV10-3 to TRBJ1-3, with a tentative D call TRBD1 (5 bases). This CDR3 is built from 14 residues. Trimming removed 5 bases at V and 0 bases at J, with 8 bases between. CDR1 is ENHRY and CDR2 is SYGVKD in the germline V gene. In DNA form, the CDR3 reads TGTGCCATCAGTCCAGGGCTCTCTGGAAACACCATATATTTT. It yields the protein CAISPGLSGNTIYF.

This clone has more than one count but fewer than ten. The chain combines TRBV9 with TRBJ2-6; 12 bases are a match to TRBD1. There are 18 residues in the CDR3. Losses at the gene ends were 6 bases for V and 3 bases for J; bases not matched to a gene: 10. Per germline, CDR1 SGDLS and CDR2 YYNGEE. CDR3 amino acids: CASTPWDRGRGGANVLTF. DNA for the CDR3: TGTGCCAGCACCCCCTGGGACAGGGGGCGCGGTGGGGCCAACGTCCTGACTTTC.

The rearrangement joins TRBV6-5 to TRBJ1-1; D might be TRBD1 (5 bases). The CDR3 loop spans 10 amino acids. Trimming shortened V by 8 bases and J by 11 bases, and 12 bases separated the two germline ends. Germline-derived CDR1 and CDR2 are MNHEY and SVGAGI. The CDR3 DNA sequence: TGTGCCAGCTCGGGGGGTGGGGCTTTCTTT. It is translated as CASSGGGAFF.

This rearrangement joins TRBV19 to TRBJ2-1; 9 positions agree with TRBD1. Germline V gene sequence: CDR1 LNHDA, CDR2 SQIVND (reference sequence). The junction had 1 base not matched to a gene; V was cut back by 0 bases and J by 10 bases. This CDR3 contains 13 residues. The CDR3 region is CASSIDGTGEQFF. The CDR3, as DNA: TGTGCCAGTAGTATAGATGGGACAGGGGAGCAGTTCTTC.

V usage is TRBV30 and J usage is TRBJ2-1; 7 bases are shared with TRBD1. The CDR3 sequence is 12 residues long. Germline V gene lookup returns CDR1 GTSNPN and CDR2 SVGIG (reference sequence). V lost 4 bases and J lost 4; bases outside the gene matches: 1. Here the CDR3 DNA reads TGTGCCTGGACACAGGGGTACAATGAGCAGTTCTTC. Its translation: CAWTQGYNEQFF.

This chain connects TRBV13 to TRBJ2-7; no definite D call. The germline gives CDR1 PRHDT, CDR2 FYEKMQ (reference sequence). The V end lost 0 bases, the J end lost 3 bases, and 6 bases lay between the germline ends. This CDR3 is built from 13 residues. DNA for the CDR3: TGTGCCAGCAGCTTAGGGAAAAACTACGAGCAGTACTTC. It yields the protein CASSLGKNYEQYF.